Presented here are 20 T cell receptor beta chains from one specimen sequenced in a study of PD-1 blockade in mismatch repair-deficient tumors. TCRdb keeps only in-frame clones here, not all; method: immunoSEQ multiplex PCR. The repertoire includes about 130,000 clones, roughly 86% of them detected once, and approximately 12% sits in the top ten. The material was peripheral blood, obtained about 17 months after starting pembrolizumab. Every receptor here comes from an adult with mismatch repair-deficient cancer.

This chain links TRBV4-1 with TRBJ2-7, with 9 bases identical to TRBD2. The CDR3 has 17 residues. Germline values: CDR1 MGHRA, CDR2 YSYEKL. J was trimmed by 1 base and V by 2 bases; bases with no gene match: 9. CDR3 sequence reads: CASSQNRLAELSYEQYF. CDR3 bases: TGCGCCAGCAGCCAAAACCGACTAGCGGAATTATCCTACGAGCAGTACTTC.

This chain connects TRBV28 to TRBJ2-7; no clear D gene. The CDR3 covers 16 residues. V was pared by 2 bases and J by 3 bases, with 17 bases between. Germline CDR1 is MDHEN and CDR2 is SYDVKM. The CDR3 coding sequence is TGTGCCAGCAGTTTAAGAGGTGGGCAGGTTATCTACGAGCAGTACTTC. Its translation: CASSLRGGQVIYEQYF.

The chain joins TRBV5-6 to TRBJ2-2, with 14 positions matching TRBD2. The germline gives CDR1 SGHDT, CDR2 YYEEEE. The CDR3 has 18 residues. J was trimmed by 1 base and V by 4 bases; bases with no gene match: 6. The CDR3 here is CASSPGLAGEGNTGELFF. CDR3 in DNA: TGTGCCAGCAGCCCGGGACTAGCGGGAGAAGGGAACACCGGGGAGCTGTTTTTT.

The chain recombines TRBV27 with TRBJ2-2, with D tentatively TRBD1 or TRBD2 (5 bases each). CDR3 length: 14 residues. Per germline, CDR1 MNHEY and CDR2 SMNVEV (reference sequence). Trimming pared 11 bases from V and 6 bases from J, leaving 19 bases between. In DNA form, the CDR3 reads TGTGCCGCAAGGGCTGTCCAGGGAGCCGGGGAGCTGTTTTTT. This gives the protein CAARAVQGAGELFF.

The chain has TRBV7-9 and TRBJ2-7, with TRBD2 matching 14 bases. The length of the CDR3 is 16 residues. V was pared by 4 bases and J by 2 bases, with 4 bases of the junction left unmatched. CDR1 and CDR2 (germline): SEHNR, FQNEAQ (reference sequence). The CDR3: CASSSGLAGEAYEQYF. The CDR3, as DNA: TGTGCCAGCAGCTCGGGACTAGCGGGAGAAGCCTACGAGCAGTACTTC.

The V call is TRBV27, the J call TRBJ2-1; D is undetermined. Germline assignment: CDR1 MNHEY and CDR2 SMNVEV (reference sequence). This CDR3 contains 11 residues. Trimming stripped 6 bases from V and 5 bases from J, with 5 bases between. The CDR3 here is CASSQHNEQFF. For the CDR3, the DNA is TGTGCCAGCAGCCAACACAATGAGCAGTTCTTC.

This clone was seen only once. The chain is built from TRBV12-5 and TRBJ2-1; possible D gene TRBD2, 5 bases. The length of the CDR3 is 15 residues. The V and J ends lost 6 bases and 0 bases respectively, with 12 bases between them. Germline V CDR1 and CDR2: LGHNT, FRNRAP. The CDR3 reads CASGSTGSSYNEQFF. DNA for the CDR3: TGTGCTAGTGGAAGTACGGGGAGCTCCTACAATGAGCAGTTCTTC.

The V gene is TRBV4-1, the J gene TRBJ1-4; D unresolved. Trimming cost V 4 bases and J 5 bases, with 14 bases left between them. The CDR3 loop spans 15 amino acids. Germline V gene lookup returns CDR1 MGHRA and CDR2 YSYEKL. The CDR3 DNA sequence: TGCGCCAGCAGCCCACAAGGAACGGCAAATGAAAAACTGTTTTTT. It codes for CASSPQGTANEKLFF.

For the CDR3, the DNA is TGTGCCAGCAGCTCCGGGACAGGGGGGAAAGAGACCCAGTACTTC. Its protein is CASSSGTGGKETQYF. The chain carries TRBV7-6 and TRBJ2-5, with 11 bases identical to TRBD1. CDR3 length equals 15 residues. V was pared by 4 bases and J by 3 bases, with 4 bases of the junction left unmatched. Germline CDR1 SGHVS, CDR2 FNYEAQ.

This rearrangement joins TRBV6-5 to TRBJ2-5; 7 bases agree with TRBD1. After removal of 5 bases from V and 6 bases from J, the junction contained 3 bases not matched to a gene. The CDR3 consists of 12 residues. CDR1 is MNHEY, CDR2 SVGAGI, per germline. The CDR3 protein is CASSHRGQTQYF. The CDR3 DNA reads TGTGCCAGCAGTCACAGGGGTCAGACCCAGTACTTC.

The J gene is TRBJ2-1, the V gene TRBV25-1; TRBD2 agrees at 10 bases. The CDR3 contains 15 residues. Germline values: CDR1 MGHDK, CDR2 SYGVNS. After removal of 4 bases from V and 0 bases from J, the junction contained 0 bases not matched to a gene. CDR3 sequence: CASSASGSSYNEQFF. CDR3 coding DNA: TGTGCCAGCAGTGCTAGCGGGAGCTCCTACAATGAGCAGTTCTTC.

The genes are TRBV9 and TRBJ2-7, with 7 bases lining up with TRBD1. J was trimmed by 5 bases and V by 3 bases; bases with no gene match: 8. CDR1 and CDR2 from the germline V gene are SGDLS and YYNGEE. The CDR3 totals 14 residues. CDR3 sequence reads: CASSGQGSRDEQYF. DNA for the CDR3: TGTGCCAGCAGCGGACAGGGTTCCCGAGACGAGCAGTACTTC.

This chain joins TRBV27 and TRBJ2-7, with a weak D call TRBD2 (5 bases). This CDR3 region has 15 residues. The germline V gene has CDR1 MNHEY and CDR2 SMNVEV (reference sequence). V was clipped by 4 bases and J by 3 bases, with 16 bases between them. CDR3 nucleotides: TGTGCCAGCAGTTACCCAGCGGCCTGCTTCTACGAGCAGTACTTC. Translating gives CASSYPAACFYEQYF.

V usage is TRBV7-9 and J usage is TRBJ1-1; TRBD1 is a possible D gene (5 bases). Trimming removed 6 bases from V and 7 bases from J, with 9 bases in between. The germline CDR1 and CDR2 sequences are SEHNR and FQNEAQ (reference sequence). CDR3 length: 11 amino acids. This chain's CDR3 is CASSRGVEAFF. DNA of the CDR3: TGTGCCAGCAGTAGGGGAGTTGAAGCTTTCTTT.

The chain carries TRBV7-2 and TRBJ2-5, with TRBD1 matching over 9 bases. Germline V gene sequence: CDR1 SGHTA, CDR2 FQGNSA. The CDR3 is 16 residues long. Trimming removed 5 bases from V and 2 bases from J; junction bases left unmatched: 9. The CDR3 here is CASSLLWGQGQETQYF. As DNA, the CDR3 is TGTGCCAGCAGCCTCCTTTGGGGACAGGGTCAAGAGACCCAGTACTTC.

The CDR3 spells CASSVQGSTEAFF. The CDR3 DNA follows: TGTGCCAGCAGCGTGCAGGGCTCGACTGAAGCTTTCTTT. The chain recombines TRBV6-5 with TRBJ1-1, with a possible D match to TRBD1 (5 bases). The CDR3 consists of 13 residues. Germline loops: CDR1 MNHEY, CDR2 SVGAGI. The ends were cut back, 6 bases at V and 5 bases at J, with 13 bases in the middle.

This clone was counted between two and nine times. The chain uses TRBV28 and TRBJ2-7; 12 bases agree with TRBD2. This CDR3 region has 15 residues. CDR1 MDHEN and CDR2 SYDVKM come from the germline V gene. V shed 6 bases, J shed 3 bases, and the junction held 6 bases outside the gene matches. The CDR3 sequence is CASRKTSGRVYEQYF. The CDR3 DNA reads TGTGCCAGCAGGAAGACTAGCGGGAGAGTCTACGAGCAGTACTTC.

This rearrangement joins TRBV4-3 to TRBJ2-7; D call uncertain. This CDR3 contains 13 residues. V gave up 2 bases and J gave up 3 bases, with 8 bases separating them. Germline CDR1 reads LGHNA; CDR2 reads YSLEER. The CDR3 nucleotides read TGCGCCAGCAGCCAATTCGTCCTCTACGAGCAGTACTTC. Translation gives CASSQFVLYEQYF.

CDR3: CASRRTGGFEKLFF. Here the CDR3 DNA reads TGTGCCAGCAGACGGACAGGGGGTTTTGAAAAACTGTTTTTT. The chain uses TRBV6-5 and TRBJ1-4; 10 bases map to TRBD1. After removal of 6 bases from V and 7 bases from J, the junction contained 5 bases not matched to a gene. CDR1 and CDR2 from the germline V gene are MNHEY and SVGAGI. The CDR3 loop spans 14 amino acids.

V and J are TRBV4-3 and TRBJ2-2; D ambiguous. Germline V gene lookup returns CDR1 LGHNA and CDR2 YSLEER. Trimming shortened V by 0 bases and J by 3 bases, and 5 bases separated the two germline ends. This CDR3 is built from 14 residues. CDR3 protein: CASSQDMDTGELFF. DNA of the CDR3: TGCGCCAGCAGCCAAGACATGGACACCGGGGAGCTGTTTTTT.